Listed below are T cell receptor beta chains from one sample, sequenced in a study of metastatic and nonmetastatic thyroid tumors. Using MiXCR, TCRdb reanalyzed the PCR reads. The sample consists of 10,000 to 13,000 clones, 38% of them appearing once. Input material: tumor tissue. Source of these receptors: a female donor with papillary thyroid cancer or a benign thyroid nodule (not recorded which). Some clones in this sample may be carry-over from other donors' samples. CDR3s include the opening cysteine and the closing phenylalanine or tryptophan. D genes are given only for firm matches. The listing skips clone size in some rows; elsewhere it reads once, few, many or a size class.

CDR3: CASSRDRGRTEAFF
DNA: TGTGCCAGCAGCAGGGACAGGGGACGCACTGAAGCTTTCTTT
D: TRBD1
V: TRBV28
size: few
J: TRBJ1-1

CDR3: CASSLATRIGNTEAFF
DNA: TGCGCCAGCAGCTTGGCCACGAGGATAGGGAACACTGAAGCTTTCTTT
D: NA
V: TRBV5-1
size: NA
J: TRBJ1-1

CDR3: CASSEGTGGPDTQYF
DNA: TGTGCCAGCAGTGAAGGGACAGGGGGTCCAGATACGCAGTATTTT
D: TRBD1
V: TRBV6-1
size: few
J: TRBJ2-3

CDR3: CASRGGIQANSPLHF
DNA: TGTGCCAGCAGAGGAGGGATCCAGGCTAATTCACCCCTCCACTTT
D: NA
V: TRBV2
size: NA
J: TRBJ1-6

CDR3: CSGERGDSYNEQFF
DNA: TGCAGCGGGGAACGGGGAGACTCCTACAATGAGCAGTTCTTC
D: NA
V: TRBV29-1
size: few
J: TRBJ2-1

CDR3: CASSYTRDSPLHF
DNA: TGTGCCAGCAGTTACACTCGGGATTCACCCCTCCACTTT
D: NA
V: TRBV6-5
size: few
J: TRBJ1-6

CDR3: CASSSLGANSGNTIYF
DNA: TGTGCCAGCAGCTCTTTGGGGGCCAACTCTGGAAACACCATATATTTT
D: NA
V: TRBV13
size: once
J: TRBJ1-3

CDR3: CASSPKTGADYGYTF
DNA: TGTGCCAGCAGTCCGAAGACAGGGGCGGACTATGGCTACACCTTC
D: TRBD1
V: TRBV6-1
size: NA
J: TRBJ1-2

CDR3: CASSDPGLVKETQYF
DNA: TGTGCCAGCAGTGACCCCGGACTGGTAAAAGAGACCCAGTACTTC
D: NA
V: TRBV25-1
size: large
J: TRBJ2-5

CDR3: CASTKSLATWQIQNTQYF
DNA: TGTGCCAGCACCAAATCCCTCGCGACCTGGCAAATTCAAAATACGCAGTATTTT
D: NA
V: TRBV27
size: once
J: TRBJ2-3

CDR3: CASSGQGTGELFF
DNA: TGTGCCAGCAGCGGACAGGGGACCGGGGAGCTGTTTTTT
D: TRBD1
V: TRBV12-3/TRBV12-4
size: NA
J: TRBJ2-2

CDR3: CASSPRRLNEQFF
DNA: TGTGCCAGTAGTCCCCGACGCCTCAATGAGCAGTTCTTC
D: NA
V: TRBV19
size: few
J: TRBJ2-1

CDR3: CASSQDRGSQPQHF
DNA: TGTGCCAGCAGCCAGGACAGGGGTTCTCAGCCCCAGCATTTT
D: TRBD1
V: TRBV6-1
size: few
J: TRBJ1-5

CDR3: CASSRGLAGGGLYEQYF
DNA: TGTGCCAGTAGTCGCGGACTAGCGGGAGGGGGGCTTTACGAGCAGTACTTC
D: TRBD2
V: TRBV19
size: NA
J: TRBJ2-7

CDR3: CASSLVSRNTEAFF
DNA: TGTGCCAGCAGCTTAGTAAGCAGGAACACTGAAGCTTTCTTT
D: NA
V: TRBV11-2
size: NA
J: TRBJ1-1

CDR3: CAWTSGSYEQYF
DNA: TGTGCCTGGACTAGCGGGAGCTACGAGCAGTACTTC
D: TRBD2
V: TRBV30
size: once
J: TRBJ2-7

CDR3: CASSQDPPGAGGFSEAFF
DNA: TGTGCCAGCAGCCAAGATCCCCCCGGGGCAGGGGGGTTCTCTGAAGCTTTCTTT
D: TRBD1
V: TRBV3-1
size: NA
J: TRBJ1-1

CDR3: CASSAGAAGGEQYF
DNA: TGTGCCAGTAGTGCGGGGGCCGCCGGAGGCGAGCAGTACTTC
D: NA
V: TRBV19
size: NA
J: TRBJ2-7

CDR3: CASSGLALGSYEQYF
DNA: TGTGCCAGCAGCGGACTAGCTCTGGGCTCCTACGAGCAGTACTTC
D: TRBD2
V: TRBV28
size: NA
J: TRBJ2-7

CDR3: CASRSGTGISGNTIYF
DNA: TGCGCCAGCCGGTCCGGGACAGGGATCTCTGGAAACACCATATATTTT
D: TRBD1
V: TRBV5-1
size: NA
J: TRBJ1-3

CDR3: CASRRGGGAFPEQYF
DNA: TGTGCCAGTAGACGCGGGGGGGGCGCGTTCCCAGAGCAGTACTTC
D: TRBD2
V: TRBV19
size: medium-sized
J: TRBJ2-7

CDR3: CASSEGLDTGELFF
DNA: TGTGCCAGCAGTGAGGGACTGGACACCGGGGAGCTGTTTTTT
D: NA
V: TRBV6-1
size: few
J: TRBJ2-2

CDR3: CASSWGTGYYTEAFF
DNA: TGTGCCAGCAGTTGGGGGACAGGGTATTACACTGAAGCTTTCTTT
D: TRBD1
V: TRBV28
size: NA
J: TRBJ1-1

CDR3: CASSPGSFGYTF
DNA: TGTGCCAGCTCACCAGGAAGTTTCGGCTACACCTTC
D: NA
V: TRBV18
size: NA
J: TRBJ1-2

CDR3: CASKGGSDTQYF
DNA: TGTGCCAGCAAAGGTGGTTCAGATACGCAGTATTTT
D: NA
V: TRBV25-1
size: few
J: TRBJ2-3

CDR3: CASRDRVKGGYTF
DNA: TGTGCCAGCAGGGACAGGGTCAAAGGTGGCTACACCTTC
D: TRBD1
V: TRBV12-3/TRBV12-4
size: NA
J: TRBJ1-2

CDR3: CASSPGPNYGYTF
DNA: TGTGCCAGCAGCCCGGGGCCTAACTATGGCTACACCTTC
D: NA
V: TRBV6-1
size: few
J: TRBJ1-2

CDR3: CASRDVAGGHQDEQYF
DNA: TGTGCCAGCAGGGACGTAGCGGGAGGGCATCAGGACGAGCAGTACTTC
D: TRBD2
V: TRBV6-2/TRBV6-3
size: NA
J: TRBJ2-7

CDR3: CSNRGPGLGYTF
DNA: TGCAGCAATCGCGGCCCCGGGTTGGGCTACACCTTC
D: NA
V: TRBV29-1
size: few
J: TRBJ1-2

CDR3: CASSLVRAAAGYTF
DNA: TGTGCCAGCAGCTTAGTACGGGCAGCAGCGGGCTACACCTTC
D: NA
V: TRBV11-2
size: NA
J: TRBJ1-2

CDR3: CASSLAGLAGDTGELFF
DNA: TGTGCCAGCAGTTTAGCCGGACTAGCGGGAGACACCGGGGAGCTGTTTTTT
D: TRBD2
V: TRBV12-3/TRBV12-4
size: NA
J: TRBJ2-2

CDR3: CASSMDRGQEQFF
DNA: TGTGCCAGCAGCATGGACAGGGGGCAGGAGCAGTTCTTC
D: TRBD1
V: TRBV9
size: NA
J: TRBJ2-1

CDR3: CATSRERTSTQTDQSTGELFF
DNA: TGTGCCACCAGCAGAGAGAGGACGAGCACACAGACAGATCAATCCACCGGGGAGCTGTTTTTT
D: NA
V: TRBV15
size: NA
J: TRBJ2-2

CDR3: CASSVSINQPQHF
DNA: TGTGCCAGCAGTGTGTCCATCAATCAGCCCCAGCATTTT
D: NA
V: TRBV6-1
size: few
J: TRBJ1-5

CDR3: CSAREASSVQETQYF
DNA: TGCAGTGCTAGAGAGGCGTCTAGCGTTCAGGAGACCCAGTACTTC
D: NA
V: TRBV20-1
size: NA
J: TRBJ2-5

CDR3: CASSIGDGETQYF
DNA: TGTGCCAGTAGTATAGGGGACGGGGAGACCCAGTACTTC
D: NA
V: TRBV19
size: many
J: TRBJ2-5

CDR3: CASSVDPGQGTPHEQYF
DNA: TGTGCCAGCAGCGTGGATCCCGGACAGGGGACCCCACACGAGCAGTACTTC
D: TRBD1
V: TRBV9
size: NA
J: TRBJ2-7

CDR3: CASTQSAGGPGEQYF
DNA: TGTGCCAGCACCCAATCCGCCGGAGGACCGGGCGAGCAGTACTTC
D: NA
V: TRBV6-2/TRBV6-3
size: few
J: TRBJ2-7

CDR3: CASSLSWGEFAYNEQFF
DNA: TGTGCCAGCAGTTTATCGTGGGGGGAGTTCGCTTACAATGAGCAGTTCTTC
D: NA
V: TRBV27
size: NA
J: TRBJ2-1

CDR3: CASNRGPTGDAFF
DNA: TGTGCCAGCAACCGAGGGCCTACAGGGGACGCTTTCTTT
D: TRBD1
V: TRBV2
size: large
J: TRBJ1-1

CDR3: CASSYTQESSYEQYF
DNA: TGTGCCAGCAGTTACACACAGGAAAGCTCCTACGAGCAGTACTTC
D: NA
V: TRBV6-2/TRBV6-3
size: NA
J: TRBJ2-7

CDR3: CASSPLVHGELFF
DNA: TGTGCCAGCAGCCCCCTCGTGCACGGGGAGCTGTTTTTT
D: NA
V: TRBV11-2
size: once
J: TRBJ2-2

CDR3: CATSDEGSLYGYTF
DNA: TGTGCCACCAGTGATGAGGGTTCTCTCTATGGCTACACCTTC
D: NA
V: TRBV24-1
size: NA
J: TRBJ1-2

CDR3: CASQLSLGYEQYF
DNA: TGTGCCAGCCAACTTAGCCTTGGCTACGAGCAGTACTTC
D: NA
V: TRBV6-1
size: few
J: TRBJ2-7

CDR3: CSASTLDGDTQYF
DNA: TGCAGTGCCTCCACTCTAGATGGAGATACGCAGTATTTT
D: NA
V: TRBV20-1
size: NA
J: TRBJ2-3

CDR3: CASSPGTVVSPLHF
DNA: TGTGCCAGCAGTCCCGGGACAGTTGTTTCACCCCTCCACTTT
D: TRBD1
V: TRBV27
size: large
J: TRBJ1-6

CDR3: CASRRTGKETQYF
DNA: TGTGCCAGCCGTCGGACAGGCAAAGAGACCCAGTACTTC
D: TRBD1
V: TRBV2
size: few
J: TRBJ2-5

CDR3: CASSPSKGTGHYNEQFF
DNA: TGTGCCAGCAGCCCCAGCAAGGGGACAGGACACTACAATGAGCAGTTCTTC
D: TRBD1
V: TRBV11-2
size: NA
J: TRBJ2-1

CDR3: CASSLGTVRDSPLHF
DNA: TGCGCCAGCAGCTTGGGGACAGTAAGGGATTCACCCCTCCACTTT
D: NA
V: TRBV5-1
size: NA
J: TRBJ1-6

CDR3: CSARSQGRGETQYF
DNA: TGCAGTGCTAGGTCGCAGGGTAGGGGGGAGACCCAGTACTTC
D: NA
V: TRBV20-1
size: NA
J: TRBJ2-5

CDR3: CASSSGPQGALYEQYF
DNA: TGCGCCAGCAGCTCAGGACCACAGGGGGCTCTATACGAGCAGTACTTC
D: TRBD1
V: TRBV5-1
size: NA
J: TRBJ2-7

CDR3: CASSWGSWYEQYF
DNA: TGTGCCAGCAGCTGGGGAAGTTGGTACGAGCAGTACTTC
D: NA
V: TRBV7-8
size: NA
J: TRBJ2-7

CDR3: CASSESWGQGVYAFF
DNA: TGCGCCAGCAGTGAGTCATGGGGACAGGGAGTGTATGCTTTCTTT
D: TRBD1
V: TRBV10-2
size: medium-sized
J: TRBJ1-1

CDR3: CASSMGGGVSNEQFF
DNA: TGTGCCAGTAGTATGGGCGGGGGGGTATCTAATGAGCAGTTCTTC
D: TRBD2
V: TRBV19
size: few
J: TRBJ2-1

CDR3: CASSIQGELSDTQYF
DNA: TGTGCCAGTAGTATTCAGGGGGAGCTGTCAGATACGCAGTATTTT
D: TRBD1
V: TRBV19
size: few
J: TRBJ2-3

CDR3: CASSPGGSAANTEAFF
DNA: TGCGCCAGCAGCCCGGGAGGTTCTGCAGCGAACACTGAAGCTTTCTTT
D: NA
V: TRBV5-1
size: NA
J: TRBJ1-1

CDR3: CASSFAGAVEQYF
DNA: TGTGCCAGCAGCTTCGCAGGGGCCGTCGAGCAGTACTTC
D: NA
V: TRBV7-9
size: once
J: TRBJ2-7

CDR3: CASGSPIGGYSGNTIYF
DNA: TGTGCTAGTGGTTCCCCCATAGGGGGGTACTCTGGAAACACCATATATTTT
D: NA
V: TRBV12-5
size: few
J: TRBJ1-3

CDR3: CSPGSRGYNEQFF
DNA: TGCAGTCCAGGATCCCGAGGGTACAATGAGCAGTTCTTC
D: NA
V: TRBV20-1
size: once
J: TRBJ2-1